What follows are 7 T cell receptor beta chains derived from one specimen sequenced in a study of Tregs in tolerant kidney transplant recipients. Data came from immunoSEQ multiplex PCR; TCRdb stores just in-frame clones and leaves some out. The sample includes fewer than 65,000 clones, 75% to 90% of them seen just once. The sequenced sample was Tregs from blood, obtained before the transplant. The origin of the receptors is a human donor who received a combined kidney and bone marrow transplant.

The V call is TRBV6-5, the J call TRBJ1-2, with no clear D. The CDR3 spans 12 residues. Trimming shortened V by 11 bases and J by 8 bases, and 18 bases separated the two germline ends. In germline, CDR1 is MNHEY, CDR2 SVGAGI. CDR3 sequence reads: CACKGRIQGYTF. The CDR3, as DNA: TGTGCCTGTAAAGGACGGATCCAAGGCTACACCTTC.

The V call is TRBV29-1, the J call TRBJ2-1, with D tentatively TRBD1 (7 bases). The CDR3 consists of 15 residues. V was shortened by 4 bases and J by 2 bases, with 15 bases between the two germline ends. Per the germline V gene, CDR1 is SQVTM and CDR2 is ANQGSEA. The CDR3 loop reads CSVVSRGVTYNEQFF. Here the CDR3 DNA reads TGCAGCGTTGTTAGCAGGGGGGTTACCTACAATGAGCAGTTCTTC.

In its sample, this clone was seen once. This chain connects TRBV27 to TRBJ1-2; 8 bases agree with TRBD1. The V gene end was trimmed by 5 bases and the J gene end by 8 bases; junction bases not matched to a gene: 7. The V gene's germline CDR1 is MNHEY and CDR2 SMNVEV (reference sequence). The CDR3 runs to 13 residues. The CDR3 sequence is CASSLTGGQGYTF. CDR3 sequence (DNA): TGTGCCAGCAGTCTCACAGGGGGGCAAGGCTACACCTTC.

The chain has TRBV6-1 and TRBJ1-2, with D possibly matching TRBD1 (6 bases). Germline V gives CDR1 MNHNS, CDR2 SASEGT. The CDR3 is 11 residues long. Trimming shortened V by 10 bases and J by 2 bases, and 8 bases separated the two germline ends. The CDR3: CATDRNYGYTF. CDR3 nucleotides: TGTGCCACCGACAGGAACTATGGCTACACCTTC.

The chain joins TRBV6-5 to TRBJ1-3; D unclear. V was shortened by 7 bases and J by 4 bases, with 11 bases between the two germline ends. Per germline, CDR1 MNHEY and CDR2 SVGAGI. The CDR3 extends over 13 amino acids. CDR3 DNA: TGTGCCAGCAAAGATGTATACGGAAACACCATATATTTT. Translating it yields CASKDVYGNTIYF.

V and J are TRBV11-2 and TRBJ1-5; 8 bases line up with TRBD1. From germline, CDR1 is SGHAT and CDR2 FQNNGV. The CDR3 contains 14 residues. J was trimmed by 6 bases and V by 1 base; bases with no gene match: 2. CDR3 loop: CASSLVQGGQPQHF. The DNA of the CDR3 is TGTGCCAGCAGCTTAGTACAGGGGGGTCAGCCCCAGCATTTT.

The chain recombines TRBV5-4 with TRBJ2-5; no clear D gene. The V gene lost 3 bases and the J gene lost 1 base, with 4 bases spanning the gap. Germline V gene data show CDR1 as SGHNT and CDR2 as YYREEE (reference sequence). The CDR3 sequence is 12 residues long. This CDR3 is CASSSLQETQYF. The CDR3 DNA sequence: TGTGCCAGCAGCTCCCTCCAAGAGACCCAGTACTTC.